The 11 T cell receptor beta chains in this list originate from one sample, sequenced in a study of blood T cells in healthy people across ages. Through a sample-barcoded 5' primer and a J-beta primer mix, a second PCR was run for about 6 to 12 cycles. TCRdb re-called the 5' RACE reads through MiXCR, storing one row per CDR3 protein. In the table there are around 790,000 distinct CDR3 sequences, more than 40% of which are singletons. Material: blood. The receptors were gathered from a man aged 55 to 70 in good health.

This clonotype was picked up many times. V is TRBV6-6 and J is TRBJ2-5, with TRBD2 matching 12 bases. This CDR3 has 14 amino acids. In germline, CDR1 is MNHNY, CDR2 SVGAGI (reference sequence). The V segment lost 6 bases and the J segment 5 bases; nucleotides outside the gene matches: 4. In nucleotides, the CDR3 is TGTGCCAGCAGCCGACTAGCGGGGGTGGAGACCCAGTACTTC. It yields the protein CASSRLAGVETQYF.

This clonotype occurred a few times. The V call is TRBV5-5, the J call TRBJ2-3; 8 positions agree with TRBD2. The CDR3 extends over 17 amino acids. J was trimmed by 0 bases and V by 0 bases; bases with no gene match: 6. Germline CDR1 and CDR2: SGHKS and YYEKEE (reference sequence). The CDR3 sequence: CASSLEPSGQSTDTQYF. CDR3 in DNA: TGTGCCAGCAGCTTGGAACCTAGCGGGCAAAGCACAGATACGCAGTATTTT. Combining the CDR3 with reference TRBV5-5 and TRBJ2-3 gives the whole variable domain DAGVTQSPTHLIKTRGQQVTLRCSPISGHKSVSWYQQVLGQGPQFIFQYYEKEERGRGNFPDRFSARQFPNYSSELNVNALLLGDSALYLCASSLEPSGQSTDTQYFGPGTRLTVL.

This sequence joins TRBV7-3 and TRBJ1-4, with D possibly matching TRBD1 (5 bases). The V gene lost 2 bases and the J gene lost 8 bases, with 24 bases spanning the gap. The CDR3 is made up of 18 amino acids. CDR1 is SGHTA, CDR2 FQGTGA, per germline. DNA of the CDR3: TGTGCCAGCAGCTTATTCTACTATAGCGCGGACACCGGAGAAAAACTGTTTTTT. This translates into CASSLFYYSADTGEKLFF.

The chain combines TRBV5-6 with TRBJ1-2; D unresolved. Germline V CDR1 and CDR2: SGHDT, YYEEEE. V was cut by 0 bases and J by 5 bases, with 11 bases left in between. This CDR3 is built from 14 residues. This CDR3 reads CASSLAFSAYGYTF. The CDR3 region has the DNA TGTGCCAGCAGCTTGGCGTTTTCGGCTTATGGCTACACCTTC. Variable domain in full (rest from reference TRBV5-6 and TRBJ1-2): DAGVTQSPTHLIKTRGQQVTLRCSPKSGHDTVSWYQQALGQGPQFIFQYYEEEERQRGNFPDRFSGHQFPNYSSELNVNALLLGDSALYLCASSLAFSAYGYTFGSGTRLTVV.

V is TRBV5-4 and J is TRBJ2-2; TRBD2 aligns across 8 bases. V gave up 2 bases and J gave up 6 bases; unmatched junction bases: 6. The germline CDR1 and CDR2 sequences are SGHNT and YYREEE (reference sequence). This CDR3 region has 15 residues. The CDR3 loop reads CASSFRTSRAGELFF. CDR3 DNA: TGTGCCAGCAGCTTCCGGACTAGCCGCGCCGGGGAGCTGTTTTTT.

This clonotype was seen a few times. CDR3 residues: CASMASATHNEQFF. CDR3 DNA: TGTGCCAGCATGGCGTCGGCGACCCACAATGAGCAGTTCTTC. This chain connects TRBV6-2 or TRBV6-3 to TRBJ2-1; no definite D call. V shed 7 bases and J shed 5 bases, with 15 bases lying between them. Looked up from germline, CDR1 is MNHEY and CDR2 is SVGEGT. There are 14 residues in the CDR3.

The chain employs TRBV12-3 or TRBV12-4 and TRBJ2-5, with D unclear. The DNA end favors TRBJ2-7, so the J call may be wrong. The CDR3 has 12 residues. The CDR3 nucleotides read TGTGCCAGCAGCAGTTATGACGACGAGCAGTACTTC. Residues: CASSSYDDEQYF.

This clonotype has just one count. The chain has TRBV20-1 and TRBJ2-4; D remains ambiguous. The V end lost 0 bases, the J end lost 4 bases, and 13 bases lay between the germline ends. This CDR3 is built from 15 residues. Germline-derived CDR1 and CDR2 are DFQATT and SNEGSKA (reference sequence). CDR3 coding DNA: TGCAGTGCTAGAGATGAGGCCCTCTCTAAAAACATTCAGTACTTC. This translates into CSARDEALSKNIQYF.

The chain combines TRBV3-1 with TRBJ2-1; 8 bases line up with TRBD1. This CDR3 contains 14 residues. CDR1 LGHDT and CDR2 YNNKEL come from the germline V gene (reference sequence). With V trimmed by 8 bases and J by 7 bases, 10 bases remained unmatched. CDR3 protein: CASATRRGRNEQFF. The DNA for the CDR3 is TGTGCCAGCGCGACGCGCAGGGGGCGGAATGAGCAGTTCTTC.

The genes are TRBV14 and TRBJ2-1; D call uncertain. Trimming removed 2 bases from V and 10 bases from J, with 15 bases in between. There are 14 residues in the CDR3. Germline CDR1 reads SGHDN; CDR2 reads FVKESK. The CDR3 coding sequence is TGTGCCAGCAGCCAACCTCGGGTTCAAAACGAGCAGTTCTTC. It specifies CASSQPRVQNEQFF. Complete variable domain (other parts from reference TRBV14 and TRBJ2-1): EAGVTQFPSHSVIEKGQTVTLRCDPISGHDNLYWYRRVMGKEIKFLLHFVKESKQDESGMPNNRFLAERTGGTYSTLKVQPAELEDSGVYFCASSQPRVQNEQFFGPGTRLTVL.

This clonotype was detected a few times. This chain joins TRBV20-1 and TRBJ1-2, with D possibly being TRBD1 (5 bases). V lost 5 bases to trimming and J lost 7 bases, with 29 bases between them. CDR1 and CDR2 (germline): DFQATT, SNEGSKA (reference sequence). The CDR3 is made up of 17 amino acids. CDR3 in DNA: TGCAGTGCTGCCCCGGGGAGGGCAGGGCTGGGCGGCTCTGGCTACACCTTC. Encoded protein: CSAAPGRAGLGGSGYTF.